The 7 T cell receptor beta chains below come from one sample, sequenced in a study of cytomegalovirus exposure and HLA in healthy donors. Measured with immunoSEQ multiplex PCR; TCRdb has only the in-frame clones, and not every one. The sample has about 58,000 clones; roughly 90% are singletons. Sequencing was carried out using PBMCs. These receptor sequences come from a man between 18 and 29 years old in good health and CMV-seronegative.

The chain links TRBV2 to TRBJ2-3; 8 bases match TRBD1. This CDR3 spans 15 amino acids. CDR1 is SNHLY, CDR2 FYNNEI, per germline. The V segment lost 4 bases and the J segment 4 bases; nucleotides outside the gene matches: 7. CDR3 bases: TGTGCCAGCAGTGGAACAGGGGGTCCTGCAGATACGCAGTATTTT. Protein product: CASSGTGGPADTQYF.

This clone is a singleton in its sample. The chain uses TRBV6-5 and TRBJ1-2, with a possible D match to TRBD1 (6 bases). This CDR3 region has 14 residues. The V gene's germline CDR1 is MNHEY and CDR2 SVGAGI. V was pared by 2 bases and J by 8 bases, with 15 bases between. CDR3 DNA sequence: TGTGCCAGCAGTTACAAGATGGCAGGGGCAGGCTACACCTTC. This encodes CASSYKMAGAGYTF.

V usage is TRBV19 and J usage is TRBJ1-4; D is possibly TRBD1 (6 bases). The germline V and J ends were trimmed by 5 bases and 6 bases, with 13 bases remaining between them. Per the germline V gene, CDR1 is LNHDA and CDR2 is SQIVND (reference sequence). The CDR3 has 14 amino acids. The CDR3 reads CASSQGTEDEKLFF. In DNA, the CDR3 is TGTGCCAGTAGTCAGGGGACGGAAGATGAAAAACTGTTTTTT.

The rearrangement joins TRBV7-8 to TRBJ1-2; D remains unclear. The germline V gene has CDR1 SGHVS and CDR2 FQNEAQ. The CDR3 consists of 16 residues. The V end lost 3 bases, the J end lost 7 bases, and 21 bases lay between the germline ends. The CDR3 sequence: CASSLNVQAPYLGYTF. CDR3 coding DNA: TGTGCCAGCAGCTTGAACGTTCAGGCTCCATACCTTGGCTACACCTTC.

This clone was recorded only once. The CDR3 bases are TGTGCCAGCAGTCCCCTGGGGCGTCAGCAGTACTTC. This translates into CASSPLGRQQYF. The chain employs TRBV27 and TRBJ2-7, with a tentative D call TRBD1 (5 bases). Trimming removed 5 bases at V and 8 bases at J, with 13 bases between. There are 12 residues in the CDR3. Germline V gene lookup returns CDR1 MNHEY and CDR2 SMNVEV (reference sequence).

The genes are TRBV18 and TRBJ1-4; D perhaps matches TRBD1 (5 bases). V was pared by 0 bases and J by 7 bases, with 12 bases between. Germline-derived CDR1 and CDR2 are KGHSH and LQKENI. This CDR3 is built from 15 residues. Here the CDR3 DNA reads TGTGCCAGCTCACCACCTGGGGGGAGAGGTGAAAAACTGTTTTTT. Protein product: CASSPPGGRGEKLFF. Drawing the rest from reference TRBV18 and TRBJ1-4, the complete variable domain is NAGVMQNPRHLVRRRGQEARLRCSPMKGHSHVYWYRQLPEEGLKFMVYLQKENIIDESGMPKERFSAEFPKEGPSILRIQQVVRGDSAAYFCASSPPGGRGEKLFFGSGTQLSVL.

V usage is TRBV10-3 and J usage is TRBJ1-2, with D tentatively TRBD1 (5 bases). The CDR3 sequence is 15 residues long. The germline CDR1 and CDR2 sequences are ENHRY and SYGVKD. Trimming cost V 1 base and J 2 bases, with 11 bases left between them. This chain's CDR3 is CAISEYTGTNYGYTF. The CDR3 nucleotides read TGTGCCATCAGTGAGTATACAGGCACCAACTATGGCTACACCTTC.